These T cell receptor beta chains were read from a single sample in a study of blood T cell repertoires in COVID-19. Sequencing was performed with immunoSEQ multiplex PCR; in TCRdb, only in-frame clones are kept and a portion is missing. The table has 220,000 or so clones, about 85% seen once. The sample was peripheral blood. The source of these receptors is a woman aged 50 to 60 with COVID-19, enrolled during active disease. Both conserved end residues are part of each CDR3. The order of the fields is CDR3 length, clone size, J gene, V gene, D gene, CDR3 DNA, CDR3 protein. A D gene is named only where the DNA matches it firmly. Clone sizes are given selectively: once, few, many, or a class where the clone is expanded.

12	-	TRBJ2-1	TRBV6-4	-	TGTGCCATAAGGGGGAGCTACAATGAGCAGTTCTTC	CAIRGSYNEQFF
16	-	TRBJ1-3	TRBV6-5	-	TGTGCCAGCAGTTACGAGTCCCAGGTCCCCGGAAACACCATATATTTT	CASSYESQVPGNTIYF
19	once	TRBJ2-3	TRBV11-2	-	TGTGCCAGCAGCTTAGCTTGGGGGCAGGGGTTTACTAGCACAGATACGCAGTATTTT	CASSLAWGQGFTSTDTQYF
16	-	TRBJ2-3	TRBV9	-	TGTGCCAGCAGCAAACCCTTTCGAGGAGGAGGAGATACGCAGTATTTT	CASSKPFRGGGDTQYF
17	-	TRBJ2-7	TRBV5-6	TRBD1	TGTGCCAGCAGCTTTTTTCTTCTCCGGGACAGGGATTACGAGCAGTACTTC	CASSFFLLRDRDYEQYF
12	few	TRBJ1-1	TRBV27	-	TGTGCCAGCAGTTTGACGGGCACTGAAGCTTTCTTT	CASSLTGTEAFF
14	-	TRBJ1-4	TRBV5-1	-	TGCGCCAGCAGCTTGGAAGGGGCTGGTGAAAAACTGTTTTTT	CASSLEGAGEKLFF
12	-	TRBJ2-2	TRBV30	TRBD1	TGTGCCCGACAGGGGGCAACCGGGGAGCTGTTTTTT	CARQGATGELFF
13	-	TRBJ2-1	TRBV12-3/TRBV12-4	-	TGTGCCAGCAGTTTAAGGAGAGTAGGTGAGCAGTTCTTC	CASSLRRVGEQFF
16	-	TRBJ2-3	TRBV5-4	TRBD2	TGTGCCAGCAGCTTGGCCTTAGCGGGGATCTCAGATACGCAGTATTTT	CASSLALAGISDTQYF
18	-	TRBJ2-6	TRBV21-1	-	TGTGCCAGCAGCAAGGTTTGCCTCGCTATTCCCGGGGCCAACGTCCTGACTTTC	CASSKVCLAIPGANVLTF
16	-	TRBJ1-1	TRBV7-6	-	TGTGCCAGCAGCTTAGCGCGTGGAGGCATGAACACTGAAGCTTTCTTT	CASSLARGGMNTEAFF
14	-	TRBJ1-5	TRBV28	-	TGTGCCAGCAGGTACGACAGGAGCAATCAGCCCCAGCATTTT	CASRYDRSNQPQHF
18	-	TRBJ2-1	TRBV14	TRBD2	TGTGCCAGCAGCCAAGATCCATCGGCGGGGGGGTTTGGCAATGAGCAGTTCTTC	CASSQDPSAGGFGNEQFF
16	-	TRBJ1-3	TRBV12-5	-	TGTGCTAGTGGTTTGGTACTCAGAGGGCCGGGAAACACCATATATTTT	CASGLVLRGPGNTIYF
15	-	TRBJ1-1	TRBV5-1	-	TGCGCCAGCAGCCGGGGAAGGGGGACCTTGCTTGAAGCTTTCTTT	CASSRGRGTLLEAFF
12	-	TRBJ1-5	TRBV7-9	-	TGTGCCAGCAGCACCGGGGGGCAGCCCCAGCATTTT	CASSTGGQPQHF
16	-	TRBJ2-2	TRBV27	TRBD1	TGTGCCAGCAGTCCGCGGGACAGGCGAGTCGGCGGGGAGCTGTTTTTT	CASSPRDRRVGGELFF
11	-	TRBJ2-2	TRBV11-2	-	TGTGCCAGCACCCTCGGCGGGGAGCTGTTTTTT	CASTLGGELFF
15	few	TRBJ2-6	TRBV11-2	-	TGTGCCAGCAGCTTCGGGGGTTCAGGGGCCAACGTCCTGACTTTC	CASSFGGSGANVLTF
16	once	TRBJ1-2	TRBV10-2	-	TGCGCCAGCAGTGAATTTAATGGGGGGAGCGACTATGGCTACACCTTC	CASSEFNGGSDYGYTF
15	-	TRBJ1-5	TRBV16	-	TGTGCCAGCAGCCAATCTGGAGCTACGGATCAGCCCCAGCATTTT	CASSQSGATDQPQHF
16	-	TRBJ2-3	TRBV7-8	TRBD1	TGTGCCAGCAGCTTACTCCCGACAGGGGCCACAGATACGCAGTATTTT	CASSLLPTGATDTQYF
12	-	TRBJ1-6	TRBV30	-	TGTGCCTGGAGCGCCCCTAGTTCACCCCTCCACTTT	CAWSAPSSPLHF
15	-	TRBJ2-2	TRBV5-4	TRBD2	TGTGCCAGCAGCTCCCTAGCGGTAGGAACCGGGGAGCTGTTTTTT	CASSSLAVGTGELFF
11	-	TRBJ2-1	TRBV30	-	TGTGCCTGCAGACAGGGAGGTAGGCAGTTCTTC	CACRQGGRQFF
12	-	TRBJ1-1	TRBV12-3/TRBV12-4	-	TGTGCCAGCAGTAACCAGGGGACTGAAGCTTTCTTT	CASSNQGTEAFF
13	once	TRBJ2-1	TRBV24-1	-	TGTGCCACCAGTGGTACAGGATACAATGAGCAGTTCTTC	CATSGTGYNEQFF
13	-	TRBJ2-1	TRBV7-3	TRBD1	TGTGCCAGCAGTAAGGGGGCTGGGAATGAGCAGTTCTTC	CASSKGAGNEQFF
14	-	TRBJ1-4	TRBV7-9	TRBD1	TGTGCCAGCAGCTCCAGGGGGCTTAATGAAAAACTGTTTTTT	CASSSRGLNEKLFF
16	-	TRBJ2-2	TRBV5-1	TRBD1	TGCGCCAGCAGCGGAGGACAGGGGGCGCGCACCGGGGAGCTGTTTTTT	CASSGGQGARTGELFF
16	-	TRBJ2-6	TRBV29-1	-	TGCAGCGTTGAAGCATCAGGGCTCGCTGGGGCCAACGTCCTGACTTTC	CSVEASGLAGANVLTF
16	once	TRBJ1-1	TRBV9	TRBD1	TGTGCCAGCAGCGCAGGCGGGGACAGGATCAACACTGAAGCTTTCTTT	CASSAGGDRINTEAFF
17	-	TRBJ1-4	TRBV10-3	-	TGTGCCATCAGTGGGGGACTTGGCGCTGCAACTAATGAAAAACTGTTTTTT	CAISGGLGAATNEKLFF
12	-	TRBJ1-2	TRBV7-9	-	TGTGCCAGCAGCTCTGACATCCTCGGCTACACCTTC	CASSSDILGYTF
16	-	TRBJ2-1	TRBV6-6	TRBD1	TGTGCCAGCAGTCATCCTAGGGGACAGGGGGCAGATGAGCAGTTCTTC	CASSHPRGQGADEQFF
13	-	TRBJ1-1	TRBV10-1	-	TGCGCCAGCAGTGATACGGTTAACACTGAAGCTTTCTTT	CASSDTVNTEAFF
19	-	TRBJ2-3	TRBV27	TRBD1	TGTGCCAGCACCCTTTTGGACAGGGTAGGACTTGGCTACACAGATACGCAGTATTTT	CASTLLDRVGLGYTDTQYF
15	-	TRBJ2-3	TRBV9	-	TGTGCCAGCAGCGTAGACCCTCGAAGAGGAGATACGCAGTATTTT	CASSVDPRRGDTQYF
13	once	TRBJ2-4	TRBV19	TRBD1	TGTGCCAGTAATCTACAGGGGACAAACATTCAGTACTTC	CASNLQGTNIQYF
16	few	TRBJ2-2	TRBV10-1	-	TGCGCCAGCAGGGGCGCGCAGATCGCGAACACCGGGGAGCTGTTTTTT	CASRGAQIANTGELFF
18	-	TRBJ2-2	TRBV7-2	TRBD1	TGTGCCAGCAGCCCTCTGACAGGGTGGGATACTGACACCGGGGAGCTGTTTTTT	CASSPLTGWDTDTGELFF